This entry concerns a single T cell receptor (beta chain). This entry is derived from a study of blood T cell repertoires in COVID-19. On the study more broadly: The origin of the acute and convalescent COVID-19 samples was the United States, Italy and Spain.

The CDR3 sequence is 16 residues long. From germline, CDR1 is MNHEY and CDR2 SVGEGT. J lost 9 bases, V lost 1 base, and 13 bases had no gene match. Symptom resolution, clearance, or two negative PCRs marked donors in Cohort 3 as recovered. Per the authors' pipeline: Reference gene primer amplification gave estimated nucleated cell counts. Sequenced by immunoSEQ multiplex PCR; TCRdb stores in-frame clones only, minus some. V and J calls and clone size follow that table, whereas D and trimming were derived from the DNA. The sample lists 160,000 or so clones; roughly 82% were seen once. The sequenced sample consisted of PBMCs or T cells enriched from blood (not recorded which). V is TRBV6-2 or TRBV6-3 and J is TRBJ2-7, with 9 bases that match TRBD2. The clonotype was recovered from a man between 50 and 59 years old who had recovered from COVID-19. The CDR3 nucleotides read TGTGCCAGCAGTTACTATGCTAGCGGGGATTTACACGGGCAGTACTTC. This encodes CASSYYASGDLHGQYF.